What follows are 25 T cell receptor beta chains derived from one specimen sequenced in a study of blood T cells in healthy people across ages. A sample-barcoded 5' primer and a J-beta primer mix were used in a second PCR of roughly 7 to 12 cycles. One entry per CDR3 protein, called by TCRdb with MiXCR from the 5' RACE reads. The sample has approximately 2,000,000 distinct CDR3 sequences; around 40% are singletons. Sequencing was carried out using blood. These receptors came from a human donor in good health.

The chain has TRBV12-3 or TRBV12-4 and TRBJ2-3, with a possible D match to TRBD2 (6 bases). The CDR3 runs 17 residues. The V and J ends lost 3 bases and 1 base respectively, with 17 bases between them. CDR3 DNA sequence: TGTGCCAGCAGTTTTAGGCGAGGAGGGGCTCGCACAGATACGCAGTATTTT. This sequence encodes CASSFRRGGARTDTQYF.

CDR3 nucleotide sequence: TGTGCCAGCAGTCCAACAAAACACCTCACAACGCCCTGCGAGCAGTACTTC. Its protein product is CASSPTKHLTTPCEQYF. The chain uses TRBV6-6 and TRBJ2-7; no firm D call. The CDR3 has 17 amino acids. Trimming removed 5 bases from V and 6 bases from J, with 26 bases in between. The germline CDR1 and CDR2 sequences are MNHNY and SVGAGI (reference sequence).

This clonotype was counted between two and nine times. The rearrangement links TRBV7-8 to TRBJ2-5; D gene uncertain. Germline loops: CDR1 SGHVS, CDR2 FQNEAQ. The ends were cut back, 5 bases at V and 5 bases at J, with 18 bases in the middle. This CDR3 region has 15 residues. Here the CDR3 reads CASSPLGPVGETQYF. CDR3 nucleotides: TGTGCCAGCAGCCCCCTAGGACCGGTGGGGGAGACCCAGTACTTC.

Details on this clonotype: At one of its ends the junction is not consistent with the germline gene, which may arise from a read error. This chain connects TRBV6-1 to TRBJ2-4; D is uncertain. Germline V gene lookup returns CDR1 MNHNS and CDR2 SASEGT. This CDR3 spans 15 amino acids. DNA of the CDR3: TGTGCCAGCAGTGATTCCACTTTTGACAAAAACATTCGGTACTTC. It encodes CASSDSTFDKNIRYF.

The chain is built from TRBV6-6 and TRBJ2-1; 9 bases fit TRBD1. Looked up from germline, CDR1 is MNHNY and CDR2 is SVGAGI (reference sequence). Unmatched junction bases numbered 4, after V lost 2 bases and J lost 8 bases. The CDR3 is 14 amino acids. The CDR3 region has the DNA TGTGCCAGCAGTTACGGTGGGGACAGGGATGAGCAGTTCTTC. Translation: CASSYGGDRDEQFF.

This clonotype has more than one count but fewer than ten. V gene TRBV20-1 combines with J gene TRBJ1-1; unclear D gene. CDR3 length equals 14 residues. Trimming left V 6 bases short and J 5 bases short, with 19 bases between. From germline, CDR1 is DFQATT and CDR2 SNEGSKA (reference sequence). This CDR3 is CSAARPRYLTEAFF. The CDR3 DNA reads TGCAGTGCAGCCCGACCCAGATATCTAACTGAAGCTTTCTTT.

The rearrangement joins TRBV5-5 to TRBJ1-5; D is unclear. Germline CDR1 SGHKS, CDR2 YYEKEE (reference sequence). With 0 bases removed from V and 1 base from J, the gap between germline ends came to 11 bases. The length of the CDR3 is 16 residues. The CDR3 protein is CASSLGPGGSNQPQHF. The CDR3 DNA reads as TGTGCCAGCAGCTTGGGGCCGGGCGGGAGCAATCAGCCCCAGCATTTT.

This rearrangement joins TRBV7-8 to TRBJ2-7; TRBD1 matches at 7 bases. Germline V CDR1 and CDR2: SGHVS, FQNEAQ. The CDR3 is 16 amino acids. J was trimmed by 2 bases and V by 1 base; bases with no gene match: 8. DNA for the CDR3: TGTGCCAGCAGCTTAGACGTGAACAGGGGCGCCTACGAGCAGTACTTC. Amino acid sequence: CASSLDVNRGAYEQYF.

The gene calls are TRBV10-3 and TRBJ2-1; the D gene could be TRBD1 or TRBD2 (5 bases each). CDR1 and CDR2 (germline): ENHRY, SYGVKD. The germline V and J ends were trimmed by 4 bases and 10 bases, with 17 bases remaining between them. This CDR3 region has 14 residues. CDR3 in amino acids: CAISGSMGRPEQFF. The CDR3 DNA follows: TGTGCCATCAGTGGGTCGATGGGACGTCCCGAGCAGTTCTTC.

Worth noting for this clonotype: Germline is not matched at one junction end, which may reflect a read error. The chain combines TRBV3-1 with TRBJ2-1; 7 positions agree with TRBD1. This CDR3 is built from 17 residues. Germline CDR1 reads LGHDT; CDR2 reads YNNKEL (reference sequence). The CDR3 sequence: CASSPPGQVNSYNGQFF. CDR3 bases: TGTGCCAGCAGCCCACCCGGACAGGTGAACTCCTACAATGGGCAGTTCTTC.

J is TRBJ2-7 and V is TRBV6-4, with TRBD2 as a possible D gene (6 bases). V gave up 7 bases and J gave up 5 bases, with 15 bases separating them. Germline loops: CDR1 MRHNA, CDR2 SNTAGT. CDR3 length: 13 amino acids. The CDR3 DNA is TGTGCCAGCATTTGGCAGGGAGGTCACGAGCAGTACTTC. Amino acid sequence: CASIWQGGHEQYF.

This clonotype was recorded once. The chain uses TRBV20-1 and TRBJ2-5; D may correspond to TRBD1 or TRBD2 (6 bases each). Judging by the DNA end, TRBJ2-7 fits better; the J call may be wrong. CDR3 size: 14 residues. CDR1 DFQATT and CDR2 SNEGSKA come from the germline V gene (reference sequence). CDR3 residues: CSARTRGPNYEQYF. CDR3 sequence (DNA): TGCAGTGCTAGAACCCGGGGGCCTAACTACGAGCAGTACTTC.

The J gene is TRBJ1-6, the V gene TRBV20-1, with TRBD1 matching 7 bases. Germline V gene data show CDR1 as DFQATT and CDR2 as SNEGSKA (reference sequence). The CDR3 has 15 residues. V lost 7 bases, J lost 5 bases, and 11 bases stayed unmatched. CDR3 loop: CSVVTGTVNNSPLHF. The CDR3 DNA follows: TGCAGTGTTGTAACCGGGACAGTAAATAATTCACCCCTCCACTTT.

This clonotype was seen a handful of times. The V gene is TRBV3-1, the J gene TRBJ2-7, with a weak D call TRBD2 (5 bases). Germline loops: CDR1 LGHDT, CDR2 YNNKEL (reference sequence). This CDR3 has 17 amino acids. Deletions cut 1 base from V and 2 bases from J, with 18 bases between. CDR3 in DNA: TGTGCCAGCAGCCAAGGGAACCCGGGCCCGAGGGCCTACGAGCAGTACTTC. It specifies CASSQGNPGPRAYEQYF.

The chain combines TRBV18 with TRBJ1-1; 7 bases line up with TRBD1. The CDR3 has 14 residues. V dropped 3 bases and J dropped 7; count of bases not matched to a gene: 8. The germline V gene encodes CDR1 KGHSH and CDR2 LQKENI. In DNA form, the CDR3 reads TGTGCCAGCTCACCTAACCTTGGACAGGATGAAGCTTTCTTT. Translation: CASSPNLGQDEAFF.

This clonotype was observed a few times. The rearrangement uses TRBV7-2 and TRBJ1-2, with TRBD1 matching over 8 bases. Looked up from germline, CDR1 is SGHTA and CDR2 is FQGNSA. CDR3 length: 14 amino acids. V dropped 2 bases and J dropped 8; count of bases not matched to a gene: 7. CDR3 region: CASSLMGQVEGYTF. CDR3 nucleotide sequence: TGTGCCAGCAGCTTAATGGGACAGGTTGAAGGCTACACCTTC.

The CDR3 nucleotides are TGTGCCAGCAGCACGTACGAGAGGGACAGGAGCACAGATACGCAGTATTTT. Encoded protein: CASSTYERDRSTDTQYF. This rearrangement joins TRBV7-6 to TRBJ2-3; 8 bases agree with TRBD1. V shed 5 bases, J shed 0 bases, and the junction held 10 bases outside the gene matches. The germline V gene has CDR1 SGHVS and CDR2 FNYEAQ. This CDR3 region has 17 residues.

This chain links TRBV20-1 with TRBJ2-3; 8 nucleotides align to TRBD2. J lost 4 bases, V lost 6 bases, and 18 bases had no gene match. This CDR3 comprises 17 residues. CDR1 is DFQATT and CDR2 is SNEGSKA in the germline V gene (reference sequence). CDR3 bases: TGCAGTGCCCTACCGACTCGAGCGGGGGTGCAGGCAGATACGCAGTATTTT. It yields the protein CSALPTRAGVQADTQYF.

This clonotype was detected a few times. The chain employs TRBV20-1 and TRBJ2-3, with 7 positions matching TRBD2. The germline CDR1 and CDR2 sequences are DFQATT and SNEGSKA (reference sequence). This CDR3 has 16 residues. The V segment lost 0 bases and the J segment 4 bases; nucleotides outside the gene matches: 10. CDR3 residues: CSARDTGGGQSDTQYF. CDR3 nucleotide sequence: TGCAGTGCTAGAGATACAGGCGGGGGTCAGTCAGATACGCAGTATTTT.

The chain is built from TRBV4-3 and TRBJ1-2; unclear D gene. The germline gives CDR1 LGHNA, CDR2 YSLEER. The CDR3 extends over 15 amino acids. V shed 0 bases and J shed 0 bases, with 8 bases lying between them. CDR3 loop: CASSQETSSNYGYTF. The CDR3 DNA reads TGCGCCAGCAGCCAAGAGACCAGCTCTAACTATGGCTACACCTTC.

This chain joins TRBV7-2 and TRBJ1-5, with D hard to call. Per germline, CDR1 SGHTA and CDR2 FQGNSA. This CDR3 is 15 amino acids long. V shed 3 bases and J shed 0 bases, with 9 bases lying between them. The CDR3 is CASSLGVASNQPQHF. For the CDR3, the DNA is TGTGCCAGCAGCTTGGGAGTGGCTAGCAATCAGCCCCAGCATTTT.

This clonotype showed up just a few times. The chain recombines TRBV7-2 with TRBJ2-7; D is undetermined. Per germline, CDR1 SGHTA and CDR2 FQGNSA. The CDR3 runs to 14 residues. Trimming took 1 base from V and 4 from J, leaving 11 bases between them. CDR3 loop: CASSLGAFRYEQYF. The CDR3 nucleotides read TGTGCCAGCAGCTTAGGGGCCTTCCGGTACGAGCAGTACTTC.

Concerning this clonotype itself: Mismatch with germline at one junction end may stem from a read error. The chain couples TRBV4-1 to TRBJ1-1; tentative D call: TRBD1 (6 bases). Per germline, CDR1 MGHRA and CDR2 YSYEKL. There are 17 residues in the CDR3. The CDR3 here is CASSLVNRAARNAEAFF. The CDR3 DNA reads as TGCGCCAGCAGCCTAGTTAACAGGGCGGCAAGGAACGCTGAAGCTTTCTTT.

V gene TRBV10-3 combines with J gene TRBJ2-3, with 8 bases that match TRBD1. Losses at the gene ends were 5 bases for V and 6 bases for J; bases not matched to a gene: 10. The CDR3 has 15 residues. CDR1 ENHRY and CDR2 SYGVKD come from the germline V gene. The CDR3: CAISPDREKLDTQYF. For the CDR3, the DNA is TGTGCCATCAGTCCGGACAGGGAAAAGTTGGATACGCAGTATTTT.

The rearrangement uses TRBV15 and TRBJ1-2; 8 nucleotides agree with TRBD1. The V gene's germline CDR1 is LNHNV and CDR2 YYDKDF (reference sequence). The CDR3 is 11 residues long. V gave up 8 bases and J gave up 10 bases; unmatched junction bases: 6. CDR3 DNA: TGTGCCACCTCCGACAGGGGTGACTACACCTTC. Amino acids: CATSDRGDYTF.